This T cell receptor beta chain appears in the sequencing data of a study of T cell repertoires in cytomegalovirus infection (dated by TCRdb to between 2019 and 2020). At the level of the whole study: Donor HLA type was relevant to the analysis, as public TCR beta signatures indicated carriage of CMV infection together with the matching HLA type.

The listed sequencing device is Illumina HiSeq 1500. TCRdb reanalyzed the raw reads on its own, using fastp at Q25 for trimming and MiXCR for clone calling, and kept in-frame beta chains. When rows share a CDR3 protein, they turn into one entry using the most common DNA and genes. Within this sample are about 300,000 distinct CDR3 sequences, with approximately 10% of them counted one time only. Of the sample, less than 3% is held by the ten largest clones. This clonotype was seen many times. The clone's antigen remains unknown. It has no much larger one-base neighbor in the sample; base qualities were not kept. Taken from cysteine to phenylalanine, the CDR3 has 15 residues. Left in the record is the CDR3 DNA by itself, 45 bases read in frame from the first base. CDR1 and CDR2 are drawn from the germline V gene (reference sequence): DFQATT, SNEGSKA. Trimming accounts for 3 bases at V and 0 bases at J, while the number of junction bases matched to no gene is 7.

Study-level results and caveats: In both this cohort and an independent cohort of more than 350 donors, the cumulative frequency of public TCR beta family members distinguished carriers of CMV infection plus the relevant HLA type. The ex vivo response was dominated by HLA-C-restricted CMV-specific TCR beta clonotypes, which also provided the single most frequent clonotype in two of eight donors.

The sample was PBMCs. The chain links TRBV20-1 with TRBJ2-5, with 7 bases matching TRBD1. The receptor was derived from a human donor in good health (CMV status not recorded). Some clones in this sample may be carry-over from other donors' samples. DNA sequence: TGCAGTGCTAGGGGGACAGCCAGTTACCAAGAGACCCAGTACTTC. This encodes CSARGTASYQETQYF.